This paragraph reports one T cell receptor (beta chain). No patient received treatment before thyroid surgery. The CDR3 extends over 16 amino acids. Germline assignment: CDR1 SGHRS and CDR2 YFSETQ. Trimming left V 2 bases short and J 2 bases short, with 11 bases between. In the study's own analysis: The study took CDR3 differences across clinicopathological groups and made a distant-metastasis classifier for papillary thyroid cancer from them. TCRdb re-clonotyped the PCR reads through MiXCR. TCRdb assigned the V and J calls; the authors' analysis was not used. Seen here are some 31,000 clones, around a sixth observed once, and the top ten hold under 7%. This sample is drawn from a study of metastatic and nonmetastatic thyroid tumors.

The genes are TRBV5-1 and TRBJ2-6, with D tentatively TRBD2 (5 bases). This receptor was taken from a female donor with papillary thyroid cancer or a benign thyroid nodule (not recorded which). Some clones in this sample may be carry-over from other donors' samples. Sequencing used blood. CDR3 residues: CASSLSGTPGANVLTF. For the CDR3, the DNA is TGCGCCAGCAGCTTAAGCGGAACCCCTGGGGCCAACGTCCTGACTTTC.